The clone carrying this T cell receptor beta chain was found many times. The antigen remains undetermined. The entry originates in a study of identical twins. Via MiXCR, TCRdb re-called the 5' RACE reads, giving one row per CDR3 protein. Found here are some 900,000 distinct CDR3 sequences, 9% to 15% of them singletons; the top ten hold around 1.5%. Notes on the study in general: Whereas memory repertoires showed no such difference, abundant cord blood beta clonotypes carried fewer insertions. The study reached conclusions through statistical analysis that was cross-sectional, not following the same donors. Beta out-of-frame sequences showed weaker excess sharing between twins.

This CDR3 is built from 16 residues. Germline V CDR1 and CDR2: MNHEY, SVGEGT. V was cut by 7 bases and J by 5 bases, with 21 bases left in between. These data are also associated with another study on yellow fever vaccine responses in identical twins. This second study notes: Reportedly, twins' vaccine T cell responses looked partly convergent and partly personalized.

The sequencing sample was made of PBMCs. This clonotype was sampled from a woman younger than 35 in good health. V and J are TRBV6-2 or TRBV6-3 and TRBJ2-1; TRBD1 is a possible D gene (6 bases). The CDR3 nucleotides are TGTGCCAGCACCCCAGGGCTGGGGGCACGGAACAATGAGCAGTTCTTC. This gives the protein CASTPGLGARNNEQFF.